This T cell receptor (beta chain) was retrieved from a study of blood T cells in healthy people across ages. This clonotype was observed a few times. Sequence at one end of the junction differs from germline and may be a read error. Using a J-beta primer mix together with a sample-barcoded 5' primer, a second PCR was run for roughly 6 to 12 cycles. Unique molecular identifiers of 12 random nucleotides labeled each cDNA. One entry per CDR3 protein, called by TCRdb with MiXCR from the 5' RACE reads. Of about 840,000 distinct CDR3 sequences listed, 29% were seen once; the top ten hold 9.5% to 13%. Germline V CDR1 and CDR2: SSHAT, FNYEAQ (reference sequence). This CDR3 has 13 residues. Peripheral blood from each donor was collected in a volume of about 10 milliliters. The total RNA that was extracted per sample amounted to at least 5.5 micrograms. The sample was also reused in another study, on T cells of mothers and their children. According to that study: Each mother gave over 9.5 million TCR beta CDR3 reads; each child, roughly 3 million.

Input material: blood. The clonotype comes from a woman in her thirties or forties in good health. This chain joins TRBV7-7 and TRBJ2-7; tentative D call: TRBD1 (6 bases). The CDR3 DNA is TGTGCTAGCAGCTTAGAGGCAGGGGACGAGCAGTACTTC. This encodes CASSLEAGDEQYF.